This T cell receptor beta chain originates from a study of blood T cells in healthy people across ages. A J-beta primer mix and a sample-barcoded 5' primer were used in a second PCR of roughly 6 to 11 cycles. TCRdb used MiXCR to reprocess the 5' RACE reads, holding one entry per CDR3 protein. The sample lists hundreds of thousands of distinct CDR3 sequences; about 36% were seen once. The CDR3 runs to 14 residues. CDR1 and CDR2 from the germline V gene are MNHNY and SVGAGI (reference sequence). V lost 1 base and J 6 bases, leaving 12 bases between the germline ends. Sequencing input: blood. The chain uses TRBV6-6 and TRBJ1-1; a possible D gene is TRBD1 (5 bases). The receptor was isolated from a man aged 18 to 35 in good health. This CDR3 reads CASSYYSLGAEAFF. The DNA for the CDR3 is TGTGCCAGCAGTTACTACAGCTTAGGGGCTGAAGCTTTCTTT.